This T cell receptor beta chain emerged from a study of early T cells in non-severe SARS-CoV-2 infection. Study overall: Sequencing was performed on bulk RNA from unsorted whole blood, leaving chains unpaired.

Each CDR3 protein gets one entry after TCRdb re-called the 5' RACE reads with MiXCR. In the table there are some 81,000 distinct CDR3 sequences, approximately 15% of which are singletons. V dropped 1 base and J dropped 4 bases, with 13 bases sitting between them. Germline values: CDR1 SGHVS, CDR2 FNYEAQ. The CDR3 runs to 15 residues. Sequenced: whole blood. This sequence originates from an adult who was a healthcare worker with PCR-confirmed SARS-CoV-2 infection or an uninfected control (not recorded which). The chain has TRBV7-6 and TRBJ2-5; D possibly corresponds to TRBD2 (6 bases). The CDR3 loop reads CASSLGGGVVETQYF. DNA for the CDR3: TGTGCCAGCAGCTTAGGAGGAGGGGTTGTAGAGACCCAGTACTTC.